This T cell receptor (beta chain) was identified in a study of blood T cells in healthy people across ages. This clonotype occurred a few times. For the second PCR, which ran for about 6 to 11 cycles, a sample-barcoded 5' primer and a J-beta primer mix were used. Template switching added a 12-random-nucleotide identifier to every cDNA molecule. TCRdb re-called the 5' RACE reads through MiXCR, storing one row per CDR3 protein. The sample records 750,000 to 850,000 distinct CDR3 sequences, around 25% being singletons. Germline V gene lookup returns CDR1 SGHTA and CDR2 FQGTGA. The CDR3 extends over 11 amino acids. V was cut by 2 bases and J by 6 bases, with 2 bases left in between. Isolation yielded PBMCs, at least 6 million per sample, in every case. These data also featured in a second study, about T cells of mothers and their children. As reported in that work: A few healthy Caucasian mothers and their six children donated.

The source material was blood. The chain joins TRBV7-3 to TRBJ1-5; no firm D call. This TCR came from a boy between 10 and 17 years old in good health. CDR3 amino acids: CASSLCQPQHF. The CDR3 coding sequence is TGTGCCAGCAGCTTATGTCAGCCCCAGCATTTT.